This T cell receptor beta chain is drawn from a study of neurological immune-mediated disorders. Study-level findings and limits: There were no CDR3 amino acid sequences shared by expanded clones across subjects, a result suggesting private repertoires in all groups.

V shed 3 bases and J shed 0 bases, with 12 bases lying between them. Germline lookup yields CDR1 SEHNR and CDR2 FQNEAQ (reference sequence). This CDR3 is built from 16 residues. The method for making cDNA was 5'RACE, and it used 10-nucleotide random UMIs. Over 160 million TCR-beta sequences from 15-18 subjects were obtained in each sequencing run. TCRdb re-derived calls from the 5' RACE reads in MiXCR, one entry per CDR3 protein. Of roughly 10,000 distinct CDR3 sequences in the sample, roughly 21% were seen once. The cell input for sorted libraries was some 1 million, and those cells were CD4+ or CD8+ T cells. Ten or more counts support this clonotype. Antigen specificity is unknown.

The receptor was derived from a woman aged 60 to 75 with HTLV-1-associated myelopathy (HAM/TSP). The sequencing sample was made of CD8+ T cells from blood. The chain combines TRBV7-9 with TRBJ2-1; unclear D gene. DNA for the CDR3: TGTGCCAGCAGCTTGGCCCCCCGGAGCTCCTACAATGAGCAGTTCTTC. Amino acid sequence: CASSLAPRSSYNEQFF.